The 12 T cell receptor beta chains presented below share a single source sample, sequenced in a study of early T cells in non-severe SARS-CoV-2 infection. TCRdb independently ran MiXCR on the 5' RACE reads; one entry per CDR3 protein. The table records 63,000 or so distinct CDR3 sequences, 10% to 15% of them present only once. Sequenced: whole blood. The origin of the receptors is an adult who was a healthcare worker with PCR-confirmed SARS-CoV-2 infection or an uninfected control (not recorded which).

This clonotype was observed a few times. The chain is built from TRBV11-2 and TRBJ2-7; unclear D gene. CDR1 and CDR2 from the germline V gene are SGHAT and FQNNGV. The CDR3 length is 14 residues. Trimming shortened V by 4 bases and J by 0 bases, and 10 bases separated the two germline ends. The CDR3: CASSSRPTSYEQYF. CDR3 bases: TGTGCCAGCAGCTCCAGACCGACCTCCTACGAGCAGTACTTC.

The genes are TRBV5-1 and TRBJ1-1; no definite D call. With 0 bases removed from V and 1 base from J, the gap between germline ends came to 7 bases. The CDR3 is 14 amino acids. CDR1 and CDR2 (germline): SGHRS, YFSETQ. The CDR3 DNA follows: TGCGCCAGCAGCTTGGTTTCGGGGAACACTGAAGCTTTCTTT. Amino acid sequence: CASSLVSGNTEAFF.

The chain recombines TRBV6-1 with TRBJ1-3; D gene ambiguous. CDR3 size: 13 residues. CDR1 is MNHNS and CDR2 is SASEGT in the germline V gene. V dropped 2 bases and J dropped 4 bases, with 6 bases sitting between them. For the CDR3, the DNA is TGTGCCAGCAGTGAACTGAGAGGAAACACCATATATTTT. Protein product: CASSELRGNTIYF.

This chain connects TRBV20-1 to TRBJ2-7; a possible D gene is TRBD2 (5 bases). Between the trimmed V and J ends, which lost 6 bases and 6 bases, there was a span of 18 bases. This CDR3 spans 13 amino acids. CDR1 is DFQATT and CDR2 is SNEGSKA in the germline V gene (reference sequence). The CDR3 bases are TGCAGTGCCGAGGGCAGGCCACCCTTCGAGCAGTACTTC. Protein product: CSAEGRPPFEQYF.

This clonotype was seen a handful of times. DNA of the CDR3: TGTGCCAGCAGCGCGGGGGTCGTAGCCAAAAACATTCAGTACTTC. Translation: CASSAGVVAKNIQYF. This rearrangement joins TRBV9 to TRBJ2-4; a weak D match, TRBD2 (6 bases). Trimming stripped 3 bases from V and 0 bases from J, with 10 bases between. Germline CDR1 is SGDLS and CDR2 is YYNGEE. This CDR3 region has 15 residues. Full variable domain (missing parts from reference TRBV9 and TRBJ2-4): DSGVTQTPKHLITATGQRVTLRCSPRSGDLSVYWYQQSLDQGLQFLIQYYNGEERAKGNILERFSAQQFPDLHSELNLSSLELGDSALYFCASSAGVVAKNIQYFGAGTRLSVL.

This clonotype has just a few counts. The genes are TRBV7-9 and TRBJ1-6; D remains ambiguous. The CDR3 has 18 amino acids. Trimming removed 0 bases from V and 2 bases from J, with 14 bases in between. CDR1 SEHNR and CDR2 FQNEAQ come from the germline V gene (reference sequence). The CDR3 loop reads CASSLAVGTTTYNSPLHF. CDR3 in DNA: TGTGCCAGCAGCTTAGCTGTAGGAACAACCACCTATAATTCACCCCTCCACTTT.

This clonotype was seen repeatedly, ten times or more. The rearrangement links TRBV29-1 to TRBJ2-7; 8 bases agree with TRBD2. CDR1 SQVTM and CDR2 ANQGSEA come from the germline V gene. CDR3 length: 14 amino acids. V lost 6 bases to trimming and J lost 6 bases; unmatched junction nucleotides: 13. The CDR3 is CSVSAGLGPSEQYF. The DNA for the CDR3 is TGCAGCGTATCCGCGGGACTAGGTCCCTCCGAGCAGTACTTC.

The chain couples TRBV19 to TRBJ2-2; 13 nucleotides match TRBD2. This CDR3 comprises 17 residues. J gave up 2 bases and V 4 bases, and 4 bases lay outside the gene matches. Germline V CDR1 and CDR2: LNHDA, SQIVND (reference sequence). The CDR3 is CASSTGLAGYNTGELFF. CDR3 DNA: TGTGCCAGTAGTACGGGACTAGCGGGATATAACACCGGGGAGCTGTTTTTT.

There are a few counts of this clonotype. The chain has TRBV5-1 and TRBJ2-2; 8 bases align to TRBD1. The ends lost 4 bases at V and 2 bases at J; junction bases unmatched: 13. The CDR3 is 18 amino acids. Per the germline V gene, CDR1 is SGHRS and CDR2 is YFSETQ. The CDR3 bases are TGCGCCAGCAGCCCTCTCGACAGGGGACCGACAAACACCGGGGAGCTGTTTTTT. This codes for CASSPLDRGPTNTGELFF.

This clonotype has just a few counts. The J gene is TRBJ2-6, the V gene TRBV11-3; the D is unclear. This CDR3 has 15 residues. CDR1 is SGHNT and CDR2 is YENEEA in the germline V gene. V was shortened by 2 bases and J by 0 bases, with 5 bases between the two germline ends. CDR3 amino acids: CASSLQSSGANVLTF. The CDR3 coding sequence is TGTGCCAGCAGCTTACAGAGCTCTGGGGCCAACGTCCTGACTTTC. The entire variable domain, with the rest obtained from reference TRBV11-3 and TRBJ2-6, is as follows: EAGVVQSPRYKIIEKKQPVAFWCNPISGHNTLYWYLQNLGQGPELLIRYENEEAVDDSQLPKDRFSAERLKGVDSTLKIQPAELGDSAVYLCASSLQSSGANVLTFGAGSRLTVL.

This clonotype was counted between two and nine times. The V and J genes are TRBV6-1 and TRBJ2-7; 10 bases match TRBD2. The CDR3 is made up of 16 amino acids. The germline gives CDR1 MNHNS, CDR2 SASEGT. Trimming at V came to 5 bases and at J to 0 bases, leaving 7 bases not matched to a gene. CDR3 bases: TGTGCCAGCAGTCCACGACGACTAGCGGGCTCCTACGAGCAGTACTTC. Encoded protein: CASSPRRLAGSYEQYF.

This clonotype occurred many times. The chain joins TRBV15 to TRBJ2-7, with unresolved D. Germline V CDR1 and CDR2: LNHNV, YYDKDF (reference sequence). V was pared by 0 bases and J by 7 bases, with 13 bases between. The CDR3 covers 14 residues. The CDR3 bases are TGTGCCACCAGCAGAGATGAAGGCCTGTGGGAGCAGTACTTC. As protein: CATSRDEGLWEQYF. Based on the CDR3 plus reference TRBV15 and TRBJ2-7, the full variable domain is DAMVIQNPRYQVTQFGKPVTLSCSQTLNHNVMYWYQQKSSQAPKLLFHYYDKDFNNEADTPDNFQSRRPNTSFCFLDIRSPGLGDTAMYLCATSRDEGLWEQYFGPGTRLTVT.